This T cell receptor beta chain appears in the sequencing data of a study of blood T cell repertoires in COVID-19. Study details: Acute and convalescent COVID-19 samples came from the United States, Italy and Spain.

In germline, CDR1 is SQVTM, CDR2 ANQGSEA. Deletions cut 4 bases from V and 1 base from J, with 11 bases between. This CDR3 spans 13 amino acids. Produced via immunoSEQ multiplex PCR; TCRdb's table is partial and in-frame only. The repertoire has some 250,000 clones, roughly nine tenths of them found once; the top ten carry approximately 1.2%. What was sequenced was PBMCs or T cells enriched from blood (not recorded which). The chain couples TRBV29-1 to TRBJ2-7; no clear D gene. The receptor's source is a human donor in a cohort exposed to, infected with or recovered from COVID-19 (not recorded which). The donor label of this sample is uncertain. CDR3 coding DNA: TGCAGCGTTGTAGTTTTCCAATCCTACGAGCAGTACTTC. It is translated as CSVVVFQSYEQYF.